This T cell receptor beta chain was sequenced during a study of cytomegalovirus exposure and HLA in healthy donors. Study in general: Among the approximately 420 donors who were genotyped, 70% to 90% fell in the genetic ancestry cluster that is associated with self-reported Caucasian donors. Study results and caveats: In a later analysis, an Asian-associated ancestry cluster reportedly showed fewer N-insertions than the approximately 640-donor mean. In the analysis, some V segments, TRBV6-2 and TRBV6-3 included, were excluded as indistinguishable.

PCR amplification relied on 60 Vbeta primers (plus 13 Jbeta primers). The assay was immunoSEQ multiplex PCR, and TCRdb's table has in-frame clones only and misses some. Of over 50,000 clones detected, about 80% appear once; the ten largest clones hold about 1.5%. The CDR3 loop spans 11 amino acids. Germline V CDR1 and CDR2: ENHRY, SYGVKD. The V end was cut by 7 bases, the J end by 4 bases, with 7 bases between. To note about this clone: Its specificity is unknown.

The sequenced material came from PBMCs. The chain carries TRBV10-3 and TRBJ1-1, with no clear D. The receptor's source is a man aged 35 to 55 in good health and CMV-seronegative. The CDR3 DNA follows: TGTGCCATCAAAGAGAGCACTGAAGCTTTCTTT. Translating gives CAIKESTEAFF.